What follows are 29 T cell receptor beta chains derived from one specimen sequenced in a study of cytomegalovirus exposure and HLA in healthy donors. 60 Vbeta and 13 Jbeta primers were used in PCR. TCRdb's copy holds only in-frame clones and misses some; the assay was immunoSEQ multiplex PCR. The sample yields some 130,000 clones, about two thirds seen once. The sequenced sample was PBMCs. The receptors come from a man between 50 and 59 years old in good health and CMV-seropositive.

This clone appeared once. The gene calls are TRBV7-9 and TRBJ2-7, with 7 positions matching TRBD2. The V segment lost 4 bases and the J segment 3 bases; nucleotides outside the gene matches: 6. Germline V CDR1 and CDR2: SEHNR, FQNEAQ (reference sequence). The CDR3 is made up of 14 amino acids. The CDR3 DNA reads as TGTGCCAGCAGCTCCGCTAGCGGCCACTACGAGCAGTACTTC. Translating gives CASSSASGHYEQYF.

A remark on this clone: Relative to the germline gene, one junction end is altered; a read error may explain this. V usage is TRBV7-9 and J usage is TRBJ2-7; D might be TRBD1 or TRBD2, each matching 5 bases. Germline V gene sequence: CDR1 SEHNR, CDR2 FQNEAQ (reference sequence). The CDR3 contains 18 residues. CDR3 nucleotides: TGTTCCAGCAGCTTAGCGCTTAGGTTCGACGGACAAAGGGACGAGCAGTACTTC. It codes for CSSSLALRFDGQRDEQYF.

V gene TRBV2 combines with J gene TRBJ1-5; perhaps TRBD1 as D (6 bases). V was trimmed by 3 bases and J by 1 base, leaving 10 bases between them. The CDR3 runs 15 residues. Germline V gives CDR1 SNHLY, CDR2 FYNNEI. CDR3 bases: TGTGCCAGCAGTGACGGGGACATAAGCAATCAGCCCCAGCATTTT. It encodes CASSDGDISNQPQHF.

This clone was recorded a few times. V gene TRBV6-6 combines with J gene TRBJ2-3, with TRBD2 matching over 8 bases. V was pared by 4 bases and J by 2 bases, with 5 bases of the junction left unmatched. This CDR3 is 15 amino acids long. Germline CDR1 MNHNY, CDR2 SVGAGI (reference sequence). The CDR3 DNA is TGTGCCAGCAGTTCTGGACTAGCCCCCACAGATACGCAGTATTTT. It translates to CASSSGLAPTDTQYF.

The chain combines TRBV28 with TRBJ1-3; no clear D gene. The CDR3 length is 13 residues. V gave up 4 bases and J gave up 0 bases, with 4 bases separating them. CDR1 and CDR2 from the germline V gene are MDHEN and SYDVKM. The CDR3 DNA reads TGTGCCAGCAGTTCTAGCTCTGGAAACACCATATATTTT. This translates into CASSSSSGNTIYF. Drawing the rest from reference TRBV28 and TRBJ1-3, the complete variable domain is DVKVTQSSRYLVKRTGEKVFLECVQDMDHENMFWYRQDPGLGLRLIYFSYDVKMKEKGDIPEGYSVSREKKERFSLILESASTNQTSMYLCASSSSSGNTIYFGEGSWLTVV.

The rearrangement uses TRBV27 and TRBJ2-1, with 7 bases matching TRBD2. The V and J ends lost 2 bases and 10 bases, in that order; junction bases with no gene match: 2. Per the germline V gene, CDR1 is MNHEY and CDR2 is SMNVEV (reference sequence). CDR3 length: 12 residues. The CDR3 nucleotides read TGTGCCAGCAGTTTAGGGACTACCGAGCAGTTCTTC. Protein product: CASSLGTTEQFF.

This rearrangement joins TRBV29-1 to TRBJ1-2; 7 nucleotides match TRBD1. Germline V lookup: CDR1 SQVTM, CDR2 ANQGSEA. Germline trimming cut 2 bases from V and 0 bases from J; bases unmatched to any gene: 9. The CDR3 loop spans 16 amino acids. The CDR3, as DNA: TGCAGCGTTGAAAGTATAACAGGGGCTTCTAACTATGGCTACACCTTC. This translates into CSVESITGASNYGYTF. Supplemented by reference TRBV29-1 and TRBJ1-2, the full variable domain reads SAVISQKPSRDICQRGTSLTIQCQVDSQVTMMFWYRQQPGQSLTLIATANQGSEATYESGFVIDKFPISRPNLTFSTLTVSNMSPEDSSIYLCSVESITGASNYGYTFGSGTRLTVV.

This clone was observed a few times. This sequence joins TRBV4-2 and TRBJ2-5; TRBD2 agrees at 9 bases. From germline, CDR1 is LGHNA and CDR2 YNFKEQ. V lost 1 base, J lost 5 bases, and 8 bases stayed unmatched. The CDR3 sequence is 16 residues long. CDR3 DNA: TGTGCCAGCAGCCAAGGAGGCGGGAGGGTCGGGGAGACCCAGTACTTC. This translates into CASSQGGGRVGETQYF.

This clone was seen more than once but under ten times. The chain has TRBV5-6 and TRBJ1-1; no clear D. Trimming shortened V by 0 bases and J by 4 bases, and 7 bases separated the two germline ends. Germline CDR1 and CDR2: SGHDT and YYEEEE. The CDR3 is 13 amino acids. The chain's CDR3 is CASSLGTGTEAFF. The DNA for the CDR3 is TGTGCCAGCAGCTTGGGTACCGGCACTGAAGCTTTCTTT.

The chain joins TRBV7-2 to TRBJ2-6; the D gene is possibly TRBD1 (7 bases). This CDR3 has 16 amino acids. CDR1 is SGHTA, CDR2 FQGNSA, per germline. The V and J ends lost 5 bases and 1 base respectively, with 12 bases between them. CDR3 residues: CASSPSGGSGANVLTF. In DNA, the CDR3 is TGTGCCAGCAGCCCTTCAGGGGGGTCTGGGGCCAACGTCCTGACTTTC. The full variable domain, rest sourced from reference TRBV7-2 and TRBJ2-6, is GAGVSQSPSNKVTEKGKDVELRCDPISGHTALYWYRQSLGQGLEFLIYFQGNSAPDKSGLPSDRFSAERTGGSVSTLTIQRTQQEDSAVYLCASSPSGGSGANVLTFGAGSRLTVL.

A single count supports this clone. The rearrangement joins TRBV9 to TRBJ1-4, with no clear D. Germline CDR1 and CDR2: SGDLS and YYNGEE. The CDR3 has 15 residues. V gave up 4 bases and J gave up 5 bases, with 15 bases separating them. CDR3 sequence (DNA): TGTGCCAGCAGCCTCAGCGGAGGAACAAATGAAAAACTGTTTTTT. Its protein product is CASSLSGGTNEKLFF.

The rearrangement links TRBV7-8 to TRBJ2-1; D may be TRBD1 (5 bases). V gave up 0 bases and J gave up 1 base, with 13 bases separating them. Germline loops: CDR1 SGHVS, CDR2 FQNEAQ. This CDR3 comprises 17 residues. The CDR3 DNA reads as TGTGCCAGCAGCTTAGCAACCCCAGGGTCGTCCTACAATGAGCAGTTCTTC. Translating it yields CASSLATPGSSYNEQFF.

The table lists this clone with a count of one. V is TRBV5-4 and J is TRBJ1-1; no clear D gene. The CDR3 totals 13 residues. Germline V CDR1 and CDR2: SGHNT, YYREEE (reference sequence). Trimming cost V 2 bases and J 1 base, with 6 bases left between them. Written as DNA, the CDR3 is TGTGCCAGCAGCTTAGACAAGAACACTGAAGCTTTCTTT. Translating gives CASSLDKNTEAFF.

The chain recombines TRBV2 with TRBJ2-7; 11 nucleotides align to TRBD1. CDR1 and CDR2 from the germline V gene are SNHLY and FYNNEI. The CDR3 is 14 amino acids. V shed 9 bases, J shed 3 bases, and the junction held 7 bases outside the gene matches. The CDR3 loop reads CASQPGTGGYEQYF. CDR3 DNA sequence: TGTGCCAGTCAACCCGGGACAGGGGGCTACGAGCAGTACTTC.

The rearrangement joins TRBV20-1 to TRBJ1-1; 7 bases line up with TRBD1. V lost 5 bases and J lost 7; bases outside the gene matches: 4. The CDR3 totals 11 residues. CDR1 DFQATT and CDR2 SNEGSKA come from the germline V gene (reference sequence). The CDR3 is CSAGGDSEAFF. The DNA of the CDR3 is TGCAGTGCTGGCGGGGACAGTGAAGCTTTCTTT.

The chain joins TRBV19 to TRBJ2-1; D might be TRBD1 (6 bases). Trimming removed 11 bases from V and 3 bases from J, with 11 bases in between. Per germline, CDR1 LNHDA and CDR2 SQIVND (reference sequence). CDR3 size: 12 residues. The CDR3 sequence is CAARGYYNEQFF. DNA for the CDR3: TGTGCCGCAAGGGGGTACTACAATGAGCAGTTCTTC.

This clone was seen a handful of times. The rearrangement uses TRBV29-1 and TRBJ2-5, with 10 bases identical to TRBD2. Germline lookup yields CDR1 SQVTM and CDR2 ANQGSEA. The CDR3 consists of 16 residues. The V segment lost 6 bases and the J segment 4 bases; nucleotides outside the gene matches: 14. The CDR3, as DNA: TGCAGCGTGGGCTTTTCAGCGGGAGGGCCCGGAGAGACCCAGTACTTC. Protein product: CSVGFSAGGPGETQYF.

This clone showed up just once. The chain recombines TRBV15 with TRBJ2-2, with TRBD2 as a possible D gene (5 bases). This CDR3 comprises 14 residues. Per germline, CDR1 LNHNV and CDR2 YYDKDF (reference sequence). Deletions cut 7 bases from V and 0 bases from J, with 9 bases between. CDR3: CATMGAANTGELFF. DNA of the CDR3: TGTGCCACCATGGGAGCAGCGAACACCGGGGAGCTGTTTTTT. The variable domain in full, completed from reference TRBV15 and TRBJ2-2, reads DAMVIQNPRYQVTQFGKPVTLSCSQTLNHNVMYWYQQKSSQAPKLLFHYYDKDFNNEADTPDNFQSRRPNTSFCFLDIRSPGLGDTAMYLCATMGAANTGELFFGEGSRLTVL.

CDR3 sequence (DNA): TGCGCCAGCAGCTGGACAGCGAATAATTCACCCCTCCACTTT. Amino acid sequence: CASSWTANNSPLHF. The chain links TRBV5-1 to TRBJ1-6; possible D gene TRBD1, 6 bases. The CDR3 spans 14 residues. Germline V CDR1 and CDR2: SGHRS, YFSETQ. Trimming shortened V by 3 bases and J by 5 bases, and 9 bases separated the two germline ends.

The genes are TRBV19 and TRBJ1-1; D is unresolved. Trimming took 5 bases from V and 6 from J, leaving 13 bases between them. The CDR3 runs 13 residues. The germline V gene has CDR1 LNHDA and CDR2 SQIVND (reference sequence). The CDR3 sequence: CASSQGGFAEAFF. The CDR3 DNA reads TGTGCCAGTAGTCAAGGCGGTTTCGCTGAAGCTTTCTTT. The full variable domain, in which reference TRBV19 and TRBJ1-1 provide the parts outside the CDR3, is DGGITQSPKYLFRKEGQNVTLSCEQNLNHDAMYWYRQDPGQGLRLIYYSQIVNDFQKGDIAEGYSVSREKKESFPLTVTSAQKNPTAFYLCASSQGGFAEAFFGQGTRLTVV.

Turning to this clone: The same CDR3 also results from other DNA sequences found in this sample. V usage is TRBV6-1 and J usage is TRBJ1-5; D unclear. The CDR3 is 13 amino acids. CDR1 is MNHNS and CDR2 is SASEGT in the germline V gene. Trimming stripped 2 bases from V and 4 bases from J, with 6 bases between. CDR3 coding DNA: TGTGCCAGCAGTGAATGGCCGAATCAGCCCCAGCATTTT. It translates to CASSEWPNQPQHF.

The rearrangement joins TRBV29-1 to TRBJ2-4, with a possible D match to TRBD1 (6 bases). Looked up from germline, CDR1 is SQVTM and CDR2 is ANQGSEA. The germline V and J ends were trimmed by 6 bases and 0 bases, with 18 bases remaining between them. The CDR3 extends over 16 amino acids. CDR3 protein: CSVYSTGKGAKNIQYF. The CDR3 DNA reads TGCAGCGTCTATTCAACAGGGAAGGGAGCCAAAAACATTCAGTACTTC.

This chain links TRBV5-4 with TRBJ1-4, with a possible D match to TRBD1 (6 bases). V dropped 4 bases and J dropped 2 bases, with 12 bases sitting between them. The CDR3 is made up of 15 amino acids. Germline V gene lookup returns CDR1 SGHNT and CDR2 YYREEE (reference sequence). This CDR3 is CASSPQGVTNEKLFF. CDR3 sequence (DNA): TGTGCCAGCAGCCCACAGGGAGTGACTAATGAAAAACTGTTTTTT.

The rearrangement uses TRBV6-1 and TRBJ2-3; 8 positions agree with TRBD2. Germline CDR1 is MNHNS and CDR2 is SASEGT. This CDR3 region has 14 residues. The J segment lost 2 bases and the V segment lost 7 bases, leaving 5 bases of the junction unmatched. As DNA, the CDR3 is TGTGCCAGCAAGTGGCGGGAGGACACAGATACGCAGTATTTT. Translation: CASKWREDTDTQYF.

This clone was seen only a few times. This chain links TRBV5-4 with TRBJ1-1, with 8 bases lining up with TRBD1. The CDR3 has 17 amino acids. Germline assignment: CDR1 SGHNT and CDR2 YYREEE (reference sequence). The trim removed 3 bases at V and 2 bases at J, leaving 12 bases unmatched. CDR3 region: CASSSNRDRSFNTEAFF. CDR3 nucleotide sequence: TGTGCCAGCAGCTCCAACCGGGACAGGTCTTTTAACACTGAAGCTTTCTTT.

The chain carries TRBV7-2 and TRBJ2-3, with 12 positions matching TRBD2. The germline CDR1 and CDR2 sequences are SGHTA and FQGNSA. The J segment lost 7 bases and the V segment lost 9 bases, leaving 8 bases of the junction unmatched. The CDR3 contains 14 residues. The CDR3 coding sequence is TGTGCCAGTTCTAGCGGGGGGGCACTATATACGCAGTATTTT. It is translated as CASSSGGALYTQYF.

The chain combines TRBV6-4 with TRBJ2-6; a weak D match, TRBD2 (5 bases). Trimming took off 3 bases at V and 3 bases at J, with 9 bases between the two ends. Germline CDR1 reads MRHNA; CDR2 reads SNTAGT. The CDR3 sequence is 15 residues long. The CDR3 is CASSERADGANVLTF. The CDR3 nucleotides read TGTGCCAGCAGTGAAAGAGCGGATGGGGCCAACGTCCTGACTTTC.

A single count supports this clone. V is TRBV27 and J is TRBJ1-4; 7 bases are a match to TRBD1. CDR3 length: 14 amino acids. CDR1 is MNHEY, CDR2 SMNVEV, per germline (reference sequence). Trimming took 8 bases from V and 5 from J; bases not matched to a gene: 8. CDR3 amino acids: CASWRQGTNEKLFF. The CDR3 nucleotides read TGTGCCAGCTGGAGACAGGGAACAAATGAAAAACTGTTTTTT. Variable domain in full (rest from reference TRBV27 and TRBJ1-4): EAQVTQNPRYLITVTGKKLTVTCSQNMNHEYMSWYRQDPGLGLRQIYYSMNVEVTDKGDVPEGYKVSRKEKRNFPLILESPSPNQTSLYFCASWRQGTNEKLFFGSGTQLSVL.

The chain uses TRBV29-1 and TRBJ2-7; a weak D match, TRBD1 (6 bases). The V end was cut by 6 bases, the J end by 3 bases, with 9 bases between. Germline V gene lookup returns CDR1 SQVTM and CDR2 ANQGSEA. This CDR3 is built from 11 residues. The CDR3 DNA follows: TGCAGCGTAGAGGACAGCTACGAGCAGTACTTC. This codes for CSVEDSYEQYF.